Shown below are 20 T cell receptor beta chains from a single sample sequenced in a study of T cells in Graves' hyperthyroidism and ophthalmopathy (dated by TCRdb to between 2018 and 2021). The library came from multiplex PCR. Instrument on record: Illumina HiSeq 2000. TCR beta CDR3 regions were amplified from RNA transcripts. The TCR CDR3 was subjected to a first round of RT-PCR using the HTBI primer set and the Qiagen OneStep RT-PCR kit. Using fastp at Q25 and MiXCR, TCRdb reprocessed the public reads and kept productive beta chains. One record per CDR3 amino acid sequence lists the most common genes and DNA. This sample lists hundreds of thousands of distinct CDR3 sequences; 16% were detected once. The ten top clones hold less than 3.5% of the sample. The sequenced sample was blood. The receptors were sampled from a woman between 35 and 50 years old with Graves' ophthalmopathy.

V gene TRBV6-1 combines with J gene TRBJ2-2; D not resolved. From germline, CDR1 is MNHNS and CDR2 SASEGT. V was clipped by 2 bases and J by 8 bases, with 9 bases between them. The CDR3 contains 13 residues. CDR3 nucleotide sequence: TGTGCCAGCAGTGAATGGTCTCAAGGGGAGCTGTTTTTT. It specifies CASSEWSQGELFF.

This clonotype was found a few times. V is TRBV6-1 and J is TRBJ2-7; perhaps TRBD1 as D (6 bases). CDR3 length: 13 residues. Deletions cut 8 bases from V and 0 bases from J, with 11 bases between. CDR1 and CDR2 from the germline V gene are MNHNS and SASEGT. The CDR3 is CASLRGNSYEQYF. The CDR3 DNA reads as TGTGCCAGCCTCAGGGGAAACTCCTACGAGCAGTACTTC.

In this sample, this clonotype turned up many times. Written as DNA, the CDR3 is TGCAGTGCCTCCCCGGGAAAAATCAACGAGCAGTACTTC. Its translation: CSASPGKINEQYF. The genes are TRBV20-1 and TRBJ2-7; D may be TRBD2 (5 bases). The CDR3 is 13 residues long. In germline, CDR1 is DFQATT, CDR2 SNEGSKA (reference sequence). V was shortened by 6 bases and J by 5 bases, with 17 bases between the two germline ends.

The chain combines TRBV27 with TRBJ1-1, with D maybe TRBD1 (6 bases). With 6 bases removed from V and 1 base from J, the gap between germline ends came to 9 bases. Germline V gene sequence: CDR1 MNHEY, CDR2 SMNVEV (reference sequence). This CDR3 comprises 13 residues. The chain's CDR3 is CASRRGGNTEAFF. CDR3 sequence (DNA): TGTGCCAGCAGAAGGGGGGGGAACACTGAAGCTTTCTTT.

This clonotype was seen many times. This chain connects TRBV29-1 to TRBJ2-1; 8 nucleotides match TRBD1. The V gene end was trimmed by 1 base and the J gene end by 7 bases; junction bases not matched to a gene: 6. Germline CDR1 is SQVTM and CDR2 is ANQGSEA. This CDR3 comprises 14 residues. This chain's CDR3 is CSVEVRGQENEQFF. CDR3 coding DNA: TGCAGCGTTGAAGTTCGGGGACAGGAAAATGAGCAGTTCTTC.

This clonotype showed up many times. The V call is TRBV18, the J call TRBJ1-2, with TRBD1 matching 10 bases. Germline V gene data show CDR1 as KGHSH and CDR2 as LQKENI. Germline trimming cut 2 bases from V and 8 bases from J; bases unmatched to any gene: 5. This CDR3 spans 14 amino acids. The CDR3 nucleotides are TGTGCCAGCTCACCAGGGACAGGGGCCGACGGCTACACCTTC. Its translation is CASSPGTGADGYTF.

This clonotype was observed many times. The chain couples TRBV11-3 to TRBJ2-1; D is possibly TRBD1 (6 bases). Germline values: CDR1 SGHNT, CDR2 YENEEA. V lost 5 bases to trimming and J lost 4 bases, with 9 bases between them. CDR3 length equals 13 residues. This chain's CDR3 is CASSKGQYNEQFF. DNA for the CDR3: TGTGCCAGCAGCAAAGGACAGTACAATGAGCAGTTCTTC.

The chain employs TRBV5-1 and TRBJ2-1; tentatively, D is TRBD1 or TRBD2 (5 bases each). This CDR3 contains 15 residues. V was pared by 3 bases and J by 4 bases, with 14 bases between. CDR1 and CDR2 from the germline V gene are SGHRS and YFSETQ. For the CDR3, the DNA is TGCGCCAGCAGCTCCCGGGGAGAGGGGTACAATGAGCAGTTCTTC. It is translated as CASSSRGEGYNEQFF.

This clonotype occurred many times. The V call is TRBV5-5, the J call TRBJ2-7; TRBD1 aligns across 11 bases. Germline CDR1 is SGHKS and CDR2 is YYEKEE (reference sequence). This CDR3 is built from 15 residues. After removal of 3 bases from V and 6 bases from J, the junction contained 8 bases not matched to a gene. This chain's CDR3 is CASSYGQGAPSEQYF. In nucleotides, the CDR3 is TGTGCCAGCAGCTACGGACAGGGGGCCCCTTCCGAGCAGTACTTC.

This clonotype came up many times. V and J are TRBV11-2 and TRBJ2-1, with 9 bases lining up with TRBD1. The CDR3 is 14 amino acids. Germline trimming cut 5 bases from V and 6 bases from J; bases unmatched to any gene: 5. Per the germline V gene, CDR1 is SGHAT and CDR2 is FQNNGV. CDR3: CASSRTTGGNEQFF. CDR3 DNA sequence: TGTGCCAGCAGCCGGACGACAGGGGGCAATGAGCAGTTCTTC. Filled out from reference TRBV11-2 and TRBJ2-1, the complete variable domain reads EAGVAQSPRYKIIEKRQSVAFWCNPISGHATLYWYQQILGQGPKLLIQFQNNGVVDDSQLPKDRFSAERLKGVDSTLKIQPAKLEDSAVYLCASSRTTGGNEQFFGPGTRLTVL.

Details on this clonotype: Being one base from a much bigger clone, this may be a read error. It is likely a read error, because the conserved phenylalanine at the end of the CDR3 is missing. The V gene is TRBV5-6, the J gene TRBJ2-7; no reliable D call. The germline CDR1 and CDR2 sequences are SGHDT and YYEEEE. The V and J ends lost 5 bases and 3 bases respectively, with 12 bases between them. CDR3 length: 13 residues. The DNA for the CDR3 is TGTGCCAGCAGTGACCGACTGGGCTACGAGCAGTACCTC. This translates into CASSDRLGYEQYL.

This sequence joins TRBV7-9 and TRBJ2-7, with no clear D. The CDR3 is made up of 15 amino acids. CDR1 is SEHNR and CDR2 is FQNEAQ in the germline V gene (reference sequence). Trimming left V 3 bases short and J 2 bases short, with 14 bases between. CDR3 DNA sequence: TGTGCCAGCAGCTTTTTAAAAGGATCTCCCTACGAGCAGTACTTC. Its protein is CASSFLKGSPYEQYF.

This clonotype was observed a few times. J is TRBJ1-2 and V is TRBV27; 9 bases align to TRBD1. CDR1 is MNHEY and CDR2 is SMNVEV in the germline V gene (reference sequence). V dropped 4 bases and J dropped 2; count of bases not matched to a gene: 8. The CDR3 covers 16 residues. The DNA for the CDR3 is TGTGCCAGCAGTTCCGCCCCGGGGACAGGGAACTATGGCTACACCTTC. Its protein product is CASSSAPGTGNYGYTF.

This clonotype was observed at least ten times. This chain uses TRBV20-1 with TRBJ2-7; 10 nucleotides line up with TRBD2. Germline V CDR1 and CDR2: DFQATT, SNEGSKA (reference sequence). The CDR3 length is 15 residues. J lost 5 bases, V lost 1 base, and 8 bases had no gene match. CDR3 nucleotides: TGCAGTGCTAGAGGGGGGGGCCTAGCGGGAGACGAGCAGTACTTC. Encoded protein: CSARGGGLAGDEQYF.

This clonotype was seen repeatedly, ten times or more. The rearrangement joins TRBV6-5 to TRBJ2-7; 8 bases match TRBD1. Losses at the gene ends were 2 bases for V and 5 bases for J; bases not matched to a gene: 2. The CDR3 is 13 amino acids. Germline V lookup: CDR1 MNHEY, CDR2 SVGAGI. The CDR3 DNA reads TGTGCCAGCAGTTACGACAGGGGTAACGAGCAGTACTTC. As protein: CASSYDRGNEQYF.

The rearrangement uses TRBV3-1 and TRBJ2-3; TRBD1 agrees at 9 bases. The V gene's germline CDR1 is LGHDT and CDR2 YNNKEL (reference sequence). This CDR3 contains 15 residues. V lost 3 bases, J lost 4 bases, and 5 bases stayed unmatched. In DNA, the CDR3 is TGTGCCAGCAGCCAGGGGACAGGGCGACCAGATACGCAGTATTTT. Encoded protein: CASSQGTGRPDTQYF.

This clonotype was seen many times. This chain joins TRBV20-1 and TRBJ2-3; no firm D call. V was trimmed by 0 bases and J by 9 bases, leaving 25 bases between them. CDR3 size: 17 residues. In germline, CDR1 is DFQATT, CDR2 SNEGSKA (reference sequence). The CDR3 bases are TGCAGTGCTAGAGATAAGGATGGCGACTCCTTCCCCCTGACGCAGTATTTT. Its translation: CSARDKDGDSFPLTQYF.

This clonotype occurred a few times. The chain is built from TRBV28 and TRBJ2-4, with TRBD1 as a possible D gene (6 bases). The CDR3 is 13 amino acids. V dropped 8 bases and J dropped 9 bases, with 17 bases sitting between them. Germline assignment: CDR1 MDHEN and CDR2 SYDVKM. The CDR3 region is CASGKLQGPIQYF. The CDR3 bases are TGTGCCAGCGGTAAACTACAGGGCCCCATTCAGTACTTC.

This clonotype showed up many times. The CDR3 bases are TGTGCCTGGAGTGTTCGAGGGGCCGGGGAGCTGTTTTTT. Its translation: CAWSVRGAGELFF. The chain uses TRBV30 and TRBJ2-2, with D perhaps assigned TRBD1 or TRBD2 (5 bases each). V was cut by 0 bases and J by 6 bases, with 8 bases left in between. The CDR3 extends over 13 amino acids. Germline V gene data show CDR1 as GTSNPN and CDR2 as SVGIG (reference sequence).

In this sample, this clonotype turned up many times. The chain joins TRBV29-1 to TRBJ1-5; the D gene is possibly TRBD1 (6 bases). Germline assignment: CDR1 SQVTM and CDR2 ANQGSEA. The germline V and J ends were trimmed by 4 bases and 7 bases, with 14 bases remaining between them. CDR3 length: 13 residues. This CDR3 reads CSVALGGGQPQHF. Here the CDR3 DNA reads TGCAGCGTTGCCCTTGGGGGCGGGCAGCCCCAGCATTTT.